The 12 T cell receptor beta chains presented below share a single source sample, sequenced in a study of Graves' ophthalmopathy and Graves' hyperthyroidism. For repertoire sequencing, the TCR beta CDR3 regions were amplified from RNA transcripts. The authors performed first-round RT-PCR with HTBI primers and then a second-round multiplex PCR. MiXCR, run by TCRdb on the multiplex PCR reads, gives a single entry per CDR3 protein. The top ten hold around 40% of the sample, which has approximately 700,000 distinct CDR3 sequences, roughly two fifths seen once. Sequenced material: peripheral blood. The receptor set was obtained from an adult man with Graves' ophthalmopathy.

As for this clonotype: One end of the junction is discordant with germline, which a read error may explain. This chain joins TRBV10-3 and TRBJ2-5; D not certain. This CDR3 region has 14 residues. Per the germline V gene, CDR1 is ENHRY and CDR2 is SYGVKD. The CDR3 DNA follows: TGTGCCAGCAGTTACGGTAGTCGCGAGAAGACCCAGTACTTC. Amino acid sequence: CASSYGSREKTQYF.

The sample holds many counts of this clonotype. The junction departs from germline at one end; a sequencing error may be responsible. The CDR3 loop is CASSLRQAGANVLTF. The CDR3 coding sequence is TGTGCCAGCAGCTTAAGGCAGGCTGGCGCCAACGTCCTGACTTTC. The chain uses TRBV7-2 and TRBJ2-6; D unresolved. Per the germline V gene, CDR1 is SGHTA and CDR2 is FQGNSA. The CDR3 consists of 15 residues.

In its sample, this clonotype was seen many times. The chain is built from TRBV10-3 and TRBJ1-1; D is undetermined. The CDR3 runs 13 residues. V was clipped by 2 bases and J by 4 bases, with 8 bases between them. Germline V lookup: CDR1 ENHRY, CDR2 SYGVKD. The CDR3 nucleotides read TGTGCCATCAGTGAGGTCGGGTCCACTGAAGCTTTCTTT. Protein sequence: CAISEVGSTEAFF.

About this clonotype itself: A much larger clone differs by one base, so this may be a read error. The chain links TRBV11-2 to TRBJ1-1; D might be TRBD1 (5 bases). Germline V lookup: CDR1 SGHAT, CDR2 FQNNGV. CDR3 length: 12 amino acids. CDR3 region: CASSLGVREALF. For the CDR3, the DNA is TGTGCCAGCAGCTTAGGTGTCAGGGAAGCTCTCTTT.

This clonotype was counted many times. The chain is built from TRBV10-3 and TRBJ1-5, with D perhaps matching TRBD1 (5 bases). The CDR3 extends over 13 amino acids. Germline V CDR1 and CDR2: ENHRY, SYGVKD. Trimming shortened V by 10 bases and J by 3 bases, and 13 bases separated the two germline ends. CDR3 nucleotide sequence: TGTGCCAGCAGGAGGGACGACAATCAGCCCCAGCATTTT. Translated: CASRRDDNQPQHF.

In its sample, this clonotype was seen many times. This chain uses TRBV7-2 with TRBJ2-7; tentatively, D is TRBD1 (5 bases). The CDR3 contains 13 residues. Germline V gene data show CDR1 as SGHTA and CDR2 as FQGNSA. With 0 bases removed from V and 7 bases from J, the gap between germline ends came to 10 bases. The CDR3 protein is CASSLAGAREQYF. The CDR3 DNA is TGTGCCAGCAGCTTAGCTGGGGCGAGGGAGCAGTACTTC.

The sample holds many counts of this clonotype. This chain links TRBV14 with TRBJ2-7; D is ambiguous. Germline V gene lookup returns CDR1 SGHDN and CDR2 FVKESK. The V end lost 4 bases, the J end lost 2 bases, and 12 bases lay between the germline ends. The CDR3 length is 14 residues. CDR3 protein: CASSLRHGPYEQYF. The DNA of the CDR3 is TGTGCCAGCAGCCTAAGACACGGCCCCTACGAGCAGTACTTC.

The chain couples TRBV7-9 to TRBJ1-1; D gene ambiguous. Germline CDR1 is SEHNR and CDR2 is FQNEAQ (reference sequence). The CDR3 extends over 13 amino acids. With 5 bases removed from V and 8 bases from J, the gap between germline ends came to 15 bases. For the CDR3, the DNA is TGTGCCAGCAGCCAACCAAACGAAAACGAAGCTTTCTTT. It yields the protein CASSQPNENEAFF.

The chain couples TRBV6-5 to TRBJ2-5; D might be TRBD1 or TRBD2, each matching 5 bases. Trimming shortened V by 0 bases and J by 5 bases, and 13 bases separated the two germline ends. Germline-derived CDR1 and CDR2 are MNHEY and SVGAGI. CDR3 length: 15 amino acids. The CDR3 is CASSYSGGTSETQYF. CDR3 sequence (DNA): TGTGCCAGCAGTTACTCCGGTGGGACCTCGGAGACCCAGTACTTC.

This chain connects TRBV7-9 to TRBJ1-4; 7 bases are shared with TRBD1. The CDR3 has 15 amino acids. Germline CDR1 is SEHNR and CDR2 is FQNEAQ (reference sequence). J gave up 9 bases and V 0 bases, and 7 bases lay outside the gene matches. The CDR3: CASSLARQGEKKLFF. CDR3 DNA sequence: TGTGCCAGCAGCTTAGCGCGTCAGGGGGAAAAAAAACTGTTTTTT.

This clonotype was picked up many times. The chain combines TRBV29-1 with TRBJ1-2, with 7 bases aligning to TRBD1. The J segment lost 4 bases and the V segment lost 5 bases, leaving 4 bases of the junction unmatched. Germline V gene data show CDR1 as SQVTM and CDR2 as ANQGSEA. CDR3 length: 12 residues. In DNA form, the CDR3 reads TGCAGCGTTACGACAGGGCGCTATGGCTACACCTTC. Translated, it gives CSVTTGRYGYTF.

This clonotype occurred many times. The CDR3 spells CAISGTRDSGANVLTF. CDR3 DNA: TGTGCCATCAGCGGAACTAGGGACTCTGGGGCCAACGTCCTGACTTTC. This chain connects TRBV10-3 to TRBJ2-6, with D perhaps matching TRBD2 (5 bases). Germline loops: CDR1 ENHRY, CDR2 SYGVKD. Trimming shortened V by 6 bases and J by 0 bases, and 12 bases separated the two germline ends. The CDR3 runs to 16 residues.